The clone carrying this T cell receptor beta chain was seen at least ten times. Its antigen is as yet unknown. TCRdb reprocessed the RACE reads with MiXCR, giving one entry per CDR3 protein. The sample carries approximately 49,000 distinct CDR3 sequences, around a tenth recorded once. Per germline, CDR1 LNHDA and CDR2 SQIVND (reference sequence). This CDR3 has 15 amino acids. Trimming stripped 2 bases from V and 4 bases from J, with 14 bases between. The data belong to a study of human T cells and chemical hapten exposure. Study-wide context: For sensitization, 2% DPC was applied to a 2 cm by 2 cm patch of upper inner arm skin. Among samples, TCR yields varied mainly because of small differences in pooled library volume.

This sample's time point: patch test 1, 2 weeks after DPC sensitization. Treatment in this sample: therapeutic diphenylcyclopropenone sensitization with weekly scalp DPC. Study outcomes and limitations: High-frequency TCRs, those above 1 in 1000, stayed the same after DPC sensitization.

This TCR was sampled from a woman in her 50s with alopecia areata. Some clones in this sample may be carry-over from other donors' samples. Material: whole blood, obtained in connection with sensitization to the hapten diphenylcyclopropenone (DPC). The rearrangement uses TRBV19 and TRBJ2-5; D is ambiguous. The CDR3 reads CASSISQDPGETQYF. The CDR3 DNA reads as TGTGCCAGTAGTATATCGCAGGATCCGGGAGAGACCCAGTACTTC.